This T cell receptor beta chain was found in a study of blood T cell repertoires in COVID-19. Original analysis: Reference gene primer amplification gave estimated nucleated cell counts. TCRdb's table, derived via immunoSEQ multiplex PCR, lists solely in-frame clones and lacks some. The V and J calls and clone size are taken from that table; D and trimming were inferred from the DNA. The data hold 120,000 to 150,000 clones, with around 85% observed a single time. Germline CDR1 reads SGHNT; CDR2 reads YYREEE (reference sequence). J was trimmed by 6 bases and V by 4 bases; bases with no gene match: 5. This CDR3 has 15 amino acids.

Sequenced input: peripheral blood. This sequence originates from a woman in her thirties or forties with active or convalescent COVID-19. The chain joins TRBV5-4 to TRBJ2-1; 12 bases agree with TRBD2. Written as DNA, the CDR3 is TGTGCCAGCAGCGTGGGACTAGCGGGCTCCAATGAGCAGTTCTTC. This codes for CASSVGLAGSNEQFF.